The 25 T cell receptor beta chains below were found in one sample sequenced in a study of molecular identifiers for immune sequencing clone quantification. TCRdb re-analysed the PCR reads in MiXCR, keeping a single row per CDR3 protein. The sample records approximately 550,000 distinct CDR3 sequences, around 23% being singletons. Material for sequencing was naive CD8+ T cells from blood, with Jurkat cell RNA spiked in. Subset denoted: FACS-sorted CD8+CD4-CCR7+CD45RA+ naive T cells. These receptors were obtained from a human donor in good health. Some libraries in this study had Jurkat cell RNA spiked in.

This clonotype was seen a single time. J is TRBJ2-7 and V is TRBV12-3 or TRBV12-4, with 7 bases aligning to TRBD1. V gave up 6 bases and J gave up 1 base; unmatched junction bases: 3. The CDR3 length is 13 residues. CDR3 bases: TGTGCCAGCAGATCAGGGGGTTCCTACGAGCAGTACTTC. Residues: CASRSGGSYEQYF.

Notes on this clonotype: This may be a read error, as it is one base from a much larger clone. The chain has TRBV6-1 and TRBJ2-3; D is undetermined. Germline V gene lookup returns CDR1 MNHNS and CDR2 SASEGT. Deletions cut 6 bases from V and 5 bases from J, with 15 bases between. The length of the CDR3 is 14 residues. The CDR3 sequence: CASSAIIMVDTQYF. CDR3 nucleotides: TGTGCCAGCAGCGCGATAATTATGGTAGATACGCAGTATTTT.

This clonotype was seen ten or more times. V usage is TRBV5-6 and J usage is TRBJ1-5; D is uncertain. V shed 1 base and J shed 0 bases, with 5 bases lying between them. Germline V gene data show CDR1 as SGHDT and CDR2 as YYEEEE. This CDR3 comprises 14 residues. The chain's CDR3 is CASSLSDSNQPQHF. The CDR3 DNA reads as TGTGCCAGCAGCTTGTCGGATAGCAATCAGCCCCAGCATTTT.

The CDR3 coding sequence is TGTGCCAGCAGTTTACAGGGATACAACACTGAAGCTTTCTTT. As protein: CASSLQGYNTEAFF. This chain links TRBV27 with TRBJ1-1; a weak D match, TRBD1 (5 bases). Germline CDR1 and CDR2: MNHEY and SMNVEV (reference sequence). This CDR3 comprises 14 residues. Between the trimmed V and J ends, which lost 2 bases and 2 bases, there was a span of 9 bases.

As to this clonotype: This may be a read error: a much more frequent sequence differs by one nucleotide. The chain carries TRBV27 and TRBJ1-6; unclear D gene. From germline, CDR1 is MNHEY and CDR2 SMNVEV (reference sequence). Trimming left V 2 bases short and J 11 bases short, with 22 bases between. The CDR3 is 17 amino acids. The CDR3 DNA is TGTGCCAGCAGTTTACGTACAGCATACGTTTCTTATCCACCCCTCCACTTT. Its translation is CASSLRTAYVSYPPLHF.

This clonotype has more than one count but fewer than ten. The chain uses TRBV12-3 or TRBV12-4 and TRBJ1-3; D is uncertain. The CDR3 covers 11 residues. V was pared by 11 bases and J by 2 bases, with 7 bases between. CDR3 sequence (DNA): TGTGCCGTCGGAACTGGAAACACCATATATTTT. Its translation: CAVGTGNTIYF.

This clonotype appeared a few times. The chain carries TRBV12-3 or TRBV12-4 and TRBJ1-3; D gene ambiguous. The length of the CDR3 is 10 residues. Trimming removed 8 bases from V and 9 bases from J, with 8 bases in between. For the CDR3, the DNA is TGTGCCAGCGGTGAAGGCACCATATATTTT. This translates into CASGEGTIYF.

This chain uses TRBV19 with TRBJ2-7; D gene ambiguous. The CDR3 has 17 residues. From germline, CDR1 is LNHDA and CDR2 SQIVND (reference sequence). V lost 3 bases to trimming and J lost 0 bases, with 18 bases between them. DNA of the CDR3: TGTGCCAGTAGTATCGGTTCTGCGGACCTGCTCTCCTACGAGCAGTACTTC. This codes for CASSIGSADLLSYEQYF.

The chain has TRBV6-5 and TRBJ1-6; D is ambiguous. Germline V gene sequence: CDR1 MNHEY, CDR2 SVGAGI. CDR3 length: 15 amino acids. V shed 3 bases and J shed 4 bases, with 10 bases lying between them. The CDR3 protein is CASSYKLYYNSPLHF. The DNA for the CDR3 is TGTGCCAGCAGTTATAAATTATATTATAATTCACCCCTCCACTTT.

For this clonotype: Being one base from a much bigger clone, this may be a read error. The chain uses TRBV30 and TRBJ2-3; D is unresolved. Per the germline V gene, CDR1 is GTSNPN and CDR2 is SVGIG (reference sequence). V was pared by 0 bases and J by 0 bases, with 10 bases between. The CDR3 has 15 residues. The CDR3, as DNA: TGTGCCTGGAGTGTTTGGGATTCTAGCACAGATACGCAGTATTTT. It yields the protein CAWSVWDSSTDTQYF.

This clonotype appeared many times. The chain links TRBV6-2 or TRBV6-3 to TRBJ1-5, with 9 bases fitting TRBD1. Germline V gene sequence: CDR1 MNHEY, CDR2 SVGEGT. The length of the CDR3 is 15 residues. J was trimmed by 3 bases and V by 8 bases; bases with no gene match: 8. The CDR3 reads CASRPRQGVNQPQHF. CDR3 DNA: TGTGCCAGCCGCCCCCGACAGGGGGTCAATCAGCCCCAGCATTTT.

This clonotype has more than one count but fewer than ten. This sequence joins TRBV6-6 and TRBJ2-3; 8 bases are a match to TRBD1. J was trimmed by 0 bases and V by 2 bases; bases with no gene match: 22. The CDR3 has 22 amino acids. Germline-derived CDR1 and CDR2 are MNHNY and SVGAGI (reference sequence). CDR3 in DNA: TGTGCCAGCAGTTACCCGAAGGACCCTACTTCAGGGGGCGGCGGTAGCACAGATACGCAGTATTTT. Protein sequence: CASSYPKDPTSGGGGSTDTQYF.

The chain recombines TRBV12-3 or TRBV12-4 with TRBJ2-7; 7 bases line up with TRBD2. The CDR3 extends over 16 amino acids. After removal of 0 bases from V and 2 bases from J, the junction contained 7 bases not matched to a gene. The CDR3, as DNA: TGTGCCAGCAGTTTAGCGTTGGGCGGGAGTACCTACGAGCAGTACTTC. Translating gives CASSLALGGSTYEQYF.

Of note for this clonotype: This clone may be a read error of a much larger clone one base away. The gene calls are TRBV20-1 and TRBJ2-3; a possible D gene is TRBD1 (6 bases). The CDR3 contains 11 residues. Germline CDR1 is DFQATT and CDR2 is SNEGSKA (reference sequence). In DNA, the CDR3 is TGCAGTGCTCAAGCAGGGGATACGCAGTGTTTT. Translated, it gives CSAQAGDTQCF.

This clonotype came up many times. V is TRBV6-1 and J is TRBJ1-1; D is unresolved. Germline CDR1 MNHNS, CDR2 SASEGT. The CDR3 has 13 amino acids. The germline V and J ends were trimmed by 2 bases and 3 bases, with 7 bases remaining between them. This CDR3 is CASSELGYTEAFF. The CDR3, as DNA: TGTGCCAGCAGTGAACTAGGGTACACTGAAGCTTTCTTT.

The chain combines TRBV15 with TRBJ2-5; D is unclear. This CDR3 is built from 14 residues. With 0 bases removed from V and 1 base from J, the gap between germline ends came to 6 bases. The germline V gene has CDR1 LNHNV and CDR2 YYDKDF (reference sequence). CDR3 region: CATSRDSSQETQYF. The CDR3 DNA reads as TGTGCCACCAGCAGAGATTCGAGCCAAGAGACCCAGTACTTC.

V usage is TRBV9 and J usage is TRBJ2-1; 8 bases match TRBD2. CDR1 is SGDLS, CDR2 YYNGEE, per germline. The CDR3 has 17 amino acids. V shed 3 bases and J 4 bases; nucleotides not matched to a gene: 12. CDR3 coding DNA: TGTGCCAGCAGCGAGTTTGGAACTAGCGGCCTTTACAATGAGCAGTTCTTC. Translating it yields CASSEFGTSGLYNEQFF.

This clonotype was found a few times. The V and J genes are TRBV6-2 or TRBV6-3 and TRBJ2-2; TRBD1 matches at 7 bases. Per germline, CDR1 MNHEY and CDR2 SVGEGT. The CDR3 extends over 16 amino acids. After removal of 3 bases from V and 4 bases from J, the junction contained 8 bases not matched to a gene. For the CDR3, the DNA is TGTGCCAGCAGTTATTCTGAGACAGGGTCCACCGGGGAGCTGTTTTTT. Translated: CASSYSETGSTGELFF.

This clonotype has at least ten counts. The chain combines TRBV21-1 with TRBJ1-5. TRBV21-1 counts as a pseudogene. The CDR3 is made up of 15 amino acids. The CDR3 bases are TGTGCCAGCAGCAAAGGCGAAAGTAGCAATCAGCCCCAGCATTTT. Amino acids: CASSKGESSNQPQHF.

Worth noting for this clonotype: This may be a read error, as it is one base from a much larger clone. The V call is TRBV5-3, the J call TRBJ2-3, with no clear D. TRBV5-3 is placed among ORFs of uncertain function. This CDR3 spans 14 amino acids. The ends were cut back, 8 bases at V and 1 base at J, with 14 bases in the middle. The CDR3 loop reads CASGFSAGTDTQYF. CDR3 coding DNA: TGTGCCAGCGGCTTCTCCGCGGGCACAGATACGCAGTATTTT.

This sequence joins TRBV5-4 and TRBJ1-1; the match to TRBD1 covers 8 bases. The germline gives CDR1 SGHNT, CDR2 YYREEE (reference sequence). The CDR3 length is 16 residues. V dropped 4 bases and J dropped 2; count of bases not matched to a gene: 10. CDR3 protein: CASSVTGTGANTEAFF. CDR3 DNA: TGTGCCAGCAGCGTTACCGGGACAGGAGCCAACACTGAAGCTTTCTTT.

As regards this clonotype: A much larger clone differs by one base, so this may be a read error. This rearrangement joins TRBV28 to TRBJ1-5; D is uncertain. This CDR3 spans 15 amino acids. From germline, CDR1 is MDHEN and CDR2 SYDVKM. This CDR3 is CASSLKMTSNQPRHF. In DNA, the CDR3 is TGTGCCAGCAGTCTAAAGATGACTAGCAATCAGCCCCGGCATTTT.

V usage is TRBV3-1 and J usage is TRBJ2-1; perhaps TRBD2 as D (6 bases). CDR3 length: 15 amino acids. The V gene lost 0 bases and the J gene lost 4 bases, with 10 bases spanning the gap. Germline-derived CDR1 and CDR2 are LGHDT and YNNKEL (reference sequence). CDR3: CASSQDHRGYNEQFF. In nucleotides, the CDR3 is TGTGCCAGCAGCCAAGATCACCGGGGGTACAATGAGCAGTTCTTC.

J is TRBJ2-4 and V is TRBV7-9; maybe TRBD2 (6 bases). The germline V gene has CDR1 SEHNR and CDR2 FQNEAQ (reference sequence). V shed 5 bases and J shed 1 base, with 15 bases lying between them. The CDR3 length is 16 residues. For the CDR3, the DNA is TGTGCCAGCAGCCCGGGAGTGGGTGGGGCCAAAAACATTCAGTACTTC. Translating gives CASSPGVGGAKNIQYF.

The chain couples TRBV4-1 to TRBJ2-5, with TRBD1 matching over 8 bases. Germline CDR1 and CDR2: MGHRA and YSYEKL. This CDR3 comprises 14 residues. V dropped 4 bases and J dropped 5; count of bases not matched to a gene: 6. This CDR3 reads CASSLDRVDETQYF. CDR3 nucleotides: TGCGCCAGCAGCCTGGACAGGGTTGACGAGACCCAGTACTTC.